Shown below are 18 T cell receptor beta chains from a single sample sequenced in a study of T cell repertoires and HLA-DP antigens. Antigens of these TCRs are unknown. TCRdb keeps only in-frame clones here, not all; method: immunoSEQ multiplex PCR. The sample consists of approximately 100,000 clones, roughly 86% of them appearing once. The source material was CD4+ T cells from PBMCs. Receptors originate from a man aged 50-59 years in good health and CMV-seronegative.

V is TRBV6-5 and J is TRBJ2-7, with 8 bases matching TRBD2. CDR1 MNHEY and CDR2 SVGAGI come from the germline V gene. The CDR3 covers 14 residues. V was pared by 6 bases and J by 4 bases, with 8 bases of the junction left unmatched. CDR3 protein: CASSRGGAGYEQYF. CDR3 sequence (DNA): TGTGCCAGCAGCCGGGGGGGAGCGGGTTACGAGCAGTACTTC.

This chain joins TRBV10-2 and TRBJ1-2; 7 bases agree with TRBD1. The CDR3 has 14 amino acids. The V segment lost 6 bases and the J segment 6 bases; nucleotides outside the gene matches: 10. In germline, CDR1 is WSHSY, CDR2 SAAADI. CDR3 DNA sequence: TGCGCCAGCAGGGGTCCGGGACAGCCTGATGGCTACACCTTC. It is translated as CASRGPGQPDGYTF.

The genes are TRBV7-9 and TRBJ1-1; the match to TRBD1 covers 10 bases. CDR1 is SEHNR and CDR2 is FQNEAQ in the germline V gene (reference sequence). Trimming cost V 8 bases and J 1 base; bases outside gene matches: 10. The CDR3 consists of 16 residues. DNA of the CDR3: TGTGCCAGCGGCCGACTCGGGACAGGGGAGAACACTGAAGCTTTCTTT. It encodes CASGRLGTGENTEAFF. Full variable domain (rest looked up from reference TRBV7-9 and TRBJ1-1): DTGVSQNPRHKITKRGQNVTFRCDPISEHNRLYWYRQTLGQGPEFLTYFQNEAQLEKSRLLSDRFSAERPKGSFSTLEIQRTEQGDSAMYLCASGRLGTGENTEAFFGQGTRLTVV.

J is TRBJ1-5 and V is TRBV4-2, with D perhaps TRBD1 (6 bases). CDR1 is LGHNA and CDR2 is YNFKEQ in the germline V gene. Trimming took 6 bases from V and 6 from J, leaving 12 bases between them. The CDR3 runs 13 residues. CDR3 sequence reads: CASRYRVGQPQHF. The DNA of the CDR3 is TGTGCCAGCAGATACAGGGTAGGTCAGCCCCAGCATTTT.

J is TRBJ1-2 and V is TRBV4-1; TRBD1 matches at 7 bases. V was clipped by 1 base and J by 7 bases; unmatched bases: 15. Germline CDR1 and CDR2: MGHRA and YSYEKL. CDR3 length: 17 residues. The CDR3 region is CASSQVAQGITTRGYTF. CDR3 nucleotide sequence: TGCGCCAGCAGCCAAGTTGCACAGGGGATTACTACTCGTGGCTACACCTTC.

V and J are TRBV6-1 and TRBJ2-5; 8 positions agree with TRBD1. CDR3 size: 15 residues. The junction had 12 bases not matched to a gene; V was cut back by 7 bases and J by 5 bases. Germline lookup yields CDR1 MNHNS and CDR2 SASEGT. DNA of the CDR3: TGTGCCAGCACTTTGACAGGGGTGGGTTCGGAGACCCAGTACTTC. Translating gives CASTLTGVGSETQYF.

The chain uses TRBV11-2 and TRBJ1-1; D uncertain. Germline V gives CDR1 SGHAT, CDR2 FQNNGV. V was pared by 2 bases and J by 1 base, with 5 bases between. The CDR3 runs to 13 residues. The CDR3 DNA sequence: TGTGCCAGCAGCTTAAAGACGAACACTGAAGCTTTCTTT. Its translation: CASSLKTNTEAFF.

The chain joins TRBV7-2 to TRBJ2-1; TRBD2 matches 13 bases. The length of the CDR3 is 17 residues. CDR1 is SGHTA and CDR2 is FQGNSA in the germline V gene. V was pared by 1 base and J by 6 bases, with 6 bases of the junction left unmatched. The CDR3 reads CASSLGSLAGGGNEQFF. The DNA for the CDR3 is TGTGCCAGCAGCTTAGGTTCACTAGCGGGAGGGGGCAATGAGCAGTTCTTC.

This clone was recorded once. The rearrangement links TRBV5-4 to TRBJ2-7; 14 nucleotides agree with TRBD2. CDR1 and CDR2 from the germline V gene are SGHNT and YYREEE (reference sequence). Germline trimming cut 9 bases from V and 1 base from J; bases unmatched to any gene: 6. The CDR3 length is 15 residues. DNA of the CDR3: TGTGCCACGGGACTAGCGGGAGCCCCTTCCTACGAGCAGTACTTC. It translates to CATGLAGAPSYEQYF.

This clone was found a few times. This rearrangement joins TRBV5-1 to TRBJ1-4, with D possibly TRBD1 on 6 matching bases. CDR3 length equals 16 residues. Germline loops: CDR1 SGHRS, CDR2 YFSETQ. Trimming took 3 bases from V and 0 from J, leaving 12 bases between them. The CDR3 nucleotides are TGCGCCAGCAGCTCGTCTGGGGGCTCAACTAATGAAAAACTGTTTTTT. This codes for CASSSSGGSTNEKLFF.

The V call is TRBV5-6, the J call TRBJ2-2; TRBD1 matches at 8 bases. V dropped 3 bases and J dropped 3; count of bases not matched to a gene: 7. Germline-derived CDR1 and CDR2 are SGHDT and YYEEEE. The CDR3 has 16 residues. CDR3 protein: CASSSRTGRDTGELFF. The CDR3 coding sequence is TGTGCCAGCAGCTCGCGGACAGGGAGAGACACCGGGGAGCTGTTTTTT.

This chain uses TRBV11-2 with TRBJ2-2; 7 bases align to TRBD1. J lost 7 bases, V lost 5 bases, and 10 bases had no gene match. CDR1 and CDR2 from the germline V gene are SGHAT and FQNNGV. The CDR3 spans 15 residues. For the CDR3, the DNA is TGTGCCAGCAGCCAACGAAGGGGGCGCGTCGGGGAGCTGTTTTTT. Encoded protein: CASSQRRGRVGELFF.

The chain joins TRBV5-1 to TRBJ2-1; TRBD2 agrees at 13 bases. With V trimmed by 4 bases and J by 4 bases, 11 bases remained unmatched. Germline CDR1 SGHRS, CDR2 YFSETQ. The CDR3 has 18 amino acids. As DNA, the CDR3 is TGCGCCAGCAGCACTACCAGGACTAGCGGGGGAGATTACAATGAGCAGTTCTTC. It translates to CASSTTRTSGGDYNEQFF.

CDR3 coding DNA: TGTGCCAGCAGCTTATTCCGGGACACCGATACGCAGTATTTT. Encoded protein: CASSLFRDTDTQYF. The V gene is TRBV5-5, the J gene TRBJ2-3; maybe TRBD1 (6 bases). V was trimmed by 2 bases and J by 6 bases, leaving 13 bases between them. Germline-derived CDR1 and CDR2 are SGHKS and YYEKEE (reference sequence). The CDR3 runs to 14 residues. Full variable domain (rest looked up from reference TRBV5-5 and TRBJ2-3): DAGVTQSPTHLIKTRGQQVTLRCSPISGHKSVSWYQQVLGQGPQFIFQYYEKEERGRGNFPDRFSARQFPNYSSELNVNALLLGDSALYLCASSLFRDTDTQYFGPGTRLTVL.

CDR3: CASRTGGTLGGYTF. DNA for the CDR3: TGTGCCAGCCGGACAGGGGGGACGTTGGGCGGCTACACCTTC. The genes are TRBV28 and TRBJ1-2, with TRBD1 matching 10 bases. Germline V CDR1 and CDR2: MDHEN, SYDVKM. This CDR3 region has 14 residues. After removal of 8 bases from V and 8 bases from J, the junction contained 11 bases not matched to a gene.

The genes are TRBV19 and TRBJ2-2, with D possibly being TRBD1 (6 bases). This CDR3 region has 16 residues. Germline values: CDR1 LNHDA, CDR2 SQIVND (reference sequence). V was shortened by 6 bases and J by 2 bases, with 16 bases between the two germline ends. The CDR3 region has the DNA TGTGCCAGTAGGTCGAGGGGGACAACTAACACCGGGGAGCTGTTTTTT. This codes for CASRSRGTTNTGELFF.

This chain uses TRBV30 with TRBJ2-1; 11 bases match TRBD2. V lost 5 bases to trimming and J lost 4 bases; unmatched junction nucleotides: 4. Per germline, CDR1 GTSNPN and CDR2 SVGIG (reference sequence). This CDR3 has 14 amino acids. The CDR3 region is CAWRTSGSYNEQFF. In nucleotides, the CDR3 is TGTGCCTGGCGGACTAGCGGGTCTTACAATGAGCAGTTCTTC.

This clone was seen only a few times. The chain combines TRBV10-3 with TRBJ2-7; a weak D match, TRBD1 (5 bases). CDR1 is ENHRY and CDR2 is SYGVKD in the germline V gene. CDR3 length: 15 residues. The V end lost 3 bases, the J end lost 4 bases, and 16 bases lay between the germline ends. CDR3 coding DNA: TGTGCCATCAGTGAACCAGGGAACCCCTCGTACGAGCAGTACTTC. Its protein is CAISEPGNPSYEQYF.